This T cell receptor beta chain is from a study of cytomegalovirus exposure and HLA in healthy donors. Findings and limits, study-wide: 87-base-pair reads could not separate some V segments, including TRBV6-2 and TRBV6-3. Associated with cytomegalovirus, according to the listing, were 150 to 200 TCR beta chains.

V shed 5 bases and J shed 4 bases, with 14 bases lying between them. This CDR3 contains 14 residues. Looked up from germline, CDR1 is SGHTA and CDR2 is FQGNSA. Both 60 Vbeta primers and 13 Jbeta primers went into the PCR. Clones were sequenced by immunoSEQ multiplex PCR, and TCRdb holds only the in-frame ones, with some missing. The sample shows 35,000 to 55,000 clones, around 70% of them seen only once. Comment on this clone: What it binds is not known.

Samples came from healthy bone marrow donors. At sampling all donors were nominally healthy, likely with unrecorded immune exposures. The receptor comes from a woman younger than 45 in good health and CMV-seronegative. The sequencing input was PBMCs. The chain links TRBV7-2 to TRBJ1-1; D unclear. The CDR3 DNA reads as TGTGCCAGCAGCCGGTTCACGCGTCCCACTGAAGCTTTCTTT. Encoded protein: CASSRFTRPTEAFF.